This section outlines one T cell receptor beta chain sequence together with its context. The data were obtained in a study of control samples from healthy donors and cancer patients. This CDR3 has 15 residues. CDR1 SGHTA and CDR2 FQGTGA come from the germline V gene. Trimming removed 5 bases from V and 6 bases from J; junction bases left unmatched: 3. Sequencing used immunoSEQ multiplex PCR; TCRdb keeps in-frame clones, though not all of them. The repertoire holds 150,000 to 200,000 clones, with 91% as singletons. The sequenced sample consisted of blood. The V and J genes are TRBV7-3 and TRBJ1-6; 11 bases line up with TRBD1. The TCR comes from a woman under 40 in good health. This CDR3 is CASSTGTGGNSPLHF. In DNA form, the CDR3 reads TGTGCCAGCAGCACCGGGACAGGGGGTAATTCACCCCTCCACTTT.